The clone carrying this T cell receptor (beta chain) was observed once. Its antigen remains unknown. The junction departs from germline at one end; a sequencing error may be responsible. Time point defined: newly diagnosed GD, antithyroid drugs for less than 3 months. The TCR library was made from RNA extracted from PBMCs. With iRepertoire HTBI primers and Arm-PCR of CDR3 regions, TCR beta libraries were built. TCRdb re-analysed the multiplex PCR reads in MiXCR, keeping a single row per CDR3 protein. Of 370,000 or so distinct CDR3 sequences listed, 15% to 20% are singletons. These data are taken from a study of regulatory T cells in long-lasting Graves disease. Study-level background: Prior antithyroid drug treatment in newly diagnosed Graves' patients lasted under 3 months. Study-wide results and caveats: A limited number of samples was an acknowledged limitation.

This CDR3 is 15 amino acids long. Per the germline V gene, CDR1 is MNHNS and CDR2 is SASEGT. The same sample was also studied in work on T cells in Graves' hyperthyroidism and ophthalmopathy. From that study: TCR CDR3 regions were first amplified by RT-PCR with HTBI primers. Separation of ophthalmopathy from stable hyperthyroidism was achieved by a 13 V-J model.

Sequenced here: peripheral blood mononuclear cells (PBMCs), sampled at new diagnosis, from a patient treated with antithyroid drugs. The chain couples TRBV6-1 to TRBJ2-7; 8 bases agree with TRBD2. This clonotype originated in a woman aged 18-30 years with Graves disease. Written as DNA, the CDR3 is TGTGCCAGCAGTGACCGTGCGGGGGGCGCTTACGAGCAGCACTTC. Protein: CASSDRAGGAYEQHF.